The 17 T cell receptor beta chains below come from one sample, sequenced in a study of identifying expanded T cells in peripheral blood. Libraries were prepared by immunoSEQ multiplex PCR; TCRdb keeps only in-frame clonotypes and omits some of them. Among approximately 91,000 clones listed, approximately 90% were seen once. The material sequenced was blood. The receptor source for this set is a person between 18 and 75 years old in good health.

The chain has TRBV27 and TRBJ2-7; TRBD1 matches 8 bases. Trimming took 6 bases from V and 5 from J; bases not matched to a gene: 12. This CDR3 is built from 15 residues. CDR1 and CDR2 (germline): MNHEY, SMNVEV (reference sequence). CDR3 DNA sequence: TGTGCCAGCAGCCAAATCAGGGGGCGAAAGGACGAGCAGTACTTC. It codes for CASSQIRGRKDEQYF.

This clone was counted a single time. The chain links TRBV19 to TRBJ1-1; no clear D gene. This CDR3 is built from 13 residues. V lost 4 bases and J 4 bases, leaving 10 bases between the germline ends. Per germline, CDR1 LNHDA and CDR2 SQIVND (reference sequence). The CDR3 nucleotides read TGTGCCAGTAGTACTGGGATCGGCACTGAAGCTTTCTTT. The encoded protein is CASSTGIGTEAFF.

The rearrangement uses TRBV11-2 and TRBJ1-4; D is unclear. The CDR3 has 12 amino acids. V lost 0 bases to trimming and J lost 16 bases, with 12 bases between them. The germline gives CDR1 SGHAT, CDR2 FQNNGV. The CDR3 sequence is CASSLEGRDPFF. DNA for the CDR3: TGTGCCAGCAGCTTAGAAGGAAGGGATCCGTTTTTT.

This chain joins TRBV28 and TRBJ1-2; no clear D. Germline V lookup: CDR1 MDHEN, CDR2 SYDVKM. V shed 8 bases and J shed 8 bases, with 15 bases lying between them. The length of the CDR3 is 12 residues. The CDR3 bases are TGTGCCAGCCGAATTACCCCCGAGGGCTACACCTTC. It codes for CASRITPEGYTF.

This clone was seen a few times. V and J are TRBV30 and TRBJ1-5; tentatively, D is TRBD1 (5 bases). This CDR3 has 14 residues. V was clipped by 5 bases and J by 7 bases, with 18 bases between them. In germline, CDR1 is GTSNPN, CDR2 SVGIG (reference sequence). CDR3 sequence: CAWDPGRGGQPQHF. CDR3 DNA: TGTGCCTGGGACCCAGGTAGGGGAGGACAGCCCCAGCATTTT. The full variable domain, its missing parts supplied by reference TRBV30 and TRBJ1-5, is SQTIHQWPATLVQPVGSPLSLECTVEGTSNPNLYWYRQAAGRGLQLLFYSVGIGQISSEVPQNLSASRPQDRQFILSSKKLLLSDSGFYLCAWDPGRGGQPQHFGDGTRLSIL.

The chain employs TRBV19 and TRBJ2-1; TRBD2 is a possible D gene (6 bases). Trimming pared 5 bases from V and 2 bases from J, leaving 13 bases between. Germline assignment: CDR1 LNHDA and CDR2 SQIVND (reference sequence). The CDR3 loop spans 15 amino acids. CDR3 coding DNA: TGTGCCAGTAGTCTCCGGGTAGCGGCCTACAATGAGCAGTTCTTC. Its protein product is CASSLRVAAYNEQFF.

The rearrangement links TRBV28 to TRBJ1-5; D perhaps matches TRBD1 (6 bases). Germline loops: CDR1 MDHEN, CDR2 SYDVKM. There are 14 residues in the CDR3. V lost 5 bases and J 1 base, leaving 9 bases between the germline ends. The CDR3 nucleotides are TGTGCCAGCAGTGAGCAGGGGAGCAATCAGCCCCAGCATTTT. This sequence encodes CASSEQGSNQPQHF.

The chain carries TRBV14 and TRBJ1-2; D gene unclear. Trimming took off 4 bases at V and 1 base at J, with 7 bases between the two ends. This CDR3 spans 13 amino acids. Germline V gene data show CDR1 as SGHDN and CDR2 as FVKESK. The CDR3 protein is CASSRARNYGYTF. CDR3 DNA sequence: TGTGCCAGCAGCCGAGCCCGTAACTATGGCTACACCTTC.

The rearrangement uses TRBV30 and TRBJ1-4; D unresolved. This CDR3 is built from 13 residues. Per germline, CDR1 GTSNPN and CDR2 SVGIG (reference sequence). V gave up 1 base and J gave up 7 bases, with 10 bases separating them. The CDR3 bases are TGTGCCTGGAGTGCCCTGGATGGTGAAAAACTGTTTTTT. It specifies CAWSALDGEKLFF.

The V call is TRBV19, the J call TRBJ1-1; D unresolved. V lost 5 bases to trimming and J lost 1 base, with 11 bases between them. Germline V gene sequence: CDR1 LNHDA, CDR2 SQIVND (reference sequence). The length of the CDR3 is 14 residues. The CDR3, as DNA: TGTGCCAGTAGTTCCCTCGGGAAGAACACTGAAGCTTTCTTT. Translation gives CASSSLGKNTEAFF. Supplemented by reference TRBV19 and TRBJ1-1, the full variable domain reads DGGITQSPKYLFRKEGQNVTLSCEQNLNHDAMYWYRQDPGQGLRLIYYSQIVNDFQKGDIAEGYSVSREKKESFPLTVTSAQKNPTAFYLCASSSLGKNTEAFFGQGTRLTVV.

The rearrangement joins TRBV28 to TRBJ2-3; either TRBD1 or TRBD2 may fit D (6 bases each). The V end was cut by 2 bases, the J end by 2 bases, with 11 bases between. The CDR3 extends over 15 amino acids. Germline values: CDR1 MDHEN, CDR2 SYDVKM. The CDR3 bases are TGTGCCAGCAGTTTAGGAGGGACAAACACAGATACGCAGTATTTT. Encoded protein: CASSLGGTNTDTQYF.

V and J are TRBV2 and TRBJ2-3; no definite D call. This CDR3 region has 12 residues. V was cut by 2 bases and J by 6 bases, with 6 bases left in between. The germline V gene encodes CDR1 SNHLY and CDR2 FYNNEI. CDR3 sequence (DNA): TGTGCCAGCAGTGAACTGGGTGATACGCAGTATTTT. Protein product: CASSELGDTQYF.

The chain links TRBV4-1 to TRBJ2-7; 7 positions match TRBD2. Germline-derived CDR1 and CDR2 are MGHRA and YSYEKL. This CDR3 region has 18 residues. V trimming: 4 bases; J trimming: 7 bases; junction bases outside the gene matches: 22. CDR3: CASSRGGSSSNIPFEQYF. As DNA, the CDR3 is TGCGCCAGCAGCCGAGGCGGGAGCTCCTCCAATATCCCTTTTGAGCAGTACTTC.

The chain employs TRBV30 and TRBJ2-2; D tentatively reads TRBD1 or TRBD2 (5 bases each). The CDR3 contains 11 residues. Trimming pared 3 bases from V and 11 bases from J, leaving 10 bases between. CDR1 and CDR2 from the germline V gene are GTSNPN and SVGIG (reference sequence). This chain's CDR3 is CAWSHGGELFF. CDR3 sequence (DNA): TGTGCCTGGAGCCATGGGGGAGAGCTGTTTTTT.

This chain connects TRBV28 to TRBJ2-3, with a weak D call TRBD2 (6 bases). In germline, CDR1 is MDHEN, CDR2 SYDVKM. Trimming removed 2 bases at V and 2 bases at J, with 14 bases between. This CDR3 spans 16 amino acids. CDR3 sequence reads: CASSLGRLAFTDTQYF. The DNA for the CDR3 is TGTGCCAGCAGTTTAGGGAGGCTAGCATTCACAGATACGCAGTATTTT.

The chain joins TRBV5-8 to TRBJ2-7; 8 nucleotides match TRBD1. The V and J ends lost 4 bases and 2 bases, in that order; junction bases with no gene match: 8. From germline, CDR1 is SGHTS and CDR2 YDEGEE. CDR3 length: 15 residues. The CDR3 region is CASSRTGTGTYEQYF. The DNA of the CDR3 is TGTGCCAGCAGCCGGACCGGGACAGGAACCTACGAGCAGTACTTC.

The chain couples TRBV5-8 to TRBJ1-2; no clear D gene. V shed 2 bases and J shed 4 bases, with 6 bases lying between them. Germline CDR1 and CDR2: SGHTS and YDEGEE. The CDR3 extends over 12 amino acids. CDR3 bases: TGTGCCAGCAGCTTCCGTCGCTATGGCTACACCTTC. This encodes CASSFRRYGYTF.